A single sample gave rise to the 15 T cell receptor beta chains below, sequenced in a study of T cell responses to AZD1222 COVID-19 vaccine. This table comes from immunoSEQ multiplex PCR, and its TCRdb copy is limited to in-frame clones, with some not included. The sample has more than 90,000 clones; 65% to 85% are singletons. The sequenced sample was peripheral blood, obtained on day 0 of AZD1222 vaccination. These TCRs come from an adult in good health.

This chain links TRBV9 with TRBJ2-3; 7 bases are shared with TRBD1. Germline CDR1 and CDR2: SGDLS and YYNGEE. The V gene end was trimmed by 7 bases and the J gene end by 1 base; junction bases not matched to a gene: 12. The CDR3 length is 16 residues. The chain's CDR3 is CASARTGPYGTDTQYF. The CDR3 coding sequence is TGTGCCAGCGCCCGGACAGGCCCGTATGGCACAGATACGCAGTATTTT.

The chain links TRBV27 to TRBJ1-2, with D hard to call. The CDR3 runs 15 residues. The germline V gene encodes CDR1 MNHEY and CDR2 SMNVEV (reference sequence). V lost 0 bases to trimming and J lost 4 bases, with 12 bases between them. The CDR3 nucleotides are TGTGCCAGCAGTTTATCGTCAGGAGCCGGCTATGGCTACACCTTC. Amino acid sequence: CASSLSSGAGYGYTF.

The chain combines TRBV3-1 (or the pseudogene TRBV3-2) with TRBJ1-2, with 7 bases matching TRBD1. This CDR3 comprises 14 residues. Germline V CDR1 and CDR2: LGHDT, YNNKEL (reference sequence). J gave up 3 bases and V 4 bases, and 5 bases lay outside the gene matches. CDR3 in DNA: TGTGCCAGCAGCCCCCGGACAGGCTACTATGGCTACACCTTC. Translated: CASSPRTGYYGYTF.

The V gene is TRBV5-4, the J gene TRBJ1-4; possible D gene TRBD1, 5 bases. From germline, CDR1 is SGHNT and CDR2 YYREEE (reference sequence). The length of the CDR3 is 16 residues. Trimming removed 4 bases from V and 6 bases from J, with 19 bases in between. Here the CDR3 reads CASSRGGAGFDEKLFF. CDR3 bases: TGTGCCAGCAGCCGTGGAGGGGCAGGGTTCGATGAAAAACTGTTTTTT.

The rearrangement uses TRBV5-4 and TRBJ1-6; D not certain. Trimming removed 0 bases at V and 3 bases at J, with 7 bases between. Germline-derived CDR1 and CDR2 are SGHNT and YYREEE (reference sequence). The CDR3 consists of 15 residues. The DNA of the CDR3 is TGTGCCAGCAGCTTGGACCAGTTCTATAATTCACCCCTCCACTTT. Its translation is CASSLDQFYNSPLHF.

The CDR3 loop is CASSFFGGGGYTF. The CDR3 DNA follows: TGTGCCAGCAGTTTTTTTGGGGGAGGCGGCTACACCTTC. V and J are TRBV12-3 or TRBV12-4 and TRBJ1-2; the D gene is possibly TRBD1 (5 bases). The CDR3 sequence is 13 residues long. V gave up 3 bases and J gave up 8 bases, with 13 bases separating them.

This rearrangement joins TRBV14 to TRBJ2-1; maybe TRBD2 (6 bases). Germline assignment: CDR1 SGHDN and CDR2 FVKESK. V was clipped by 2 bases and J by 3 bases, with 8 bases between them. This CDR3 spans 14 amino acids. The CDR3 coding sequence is TGTGCCAGCAGCCAACGCGGGGACTACAATGAGCAGTTCTTC. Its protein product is CASSQRGDYNEQFF. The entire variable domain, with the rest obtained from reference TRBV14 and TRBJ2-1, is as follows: EAGVTQFPSHSVIEKGQTVTLRCDPISGHDNLYWYRRVMGKEIKFLLHFVKESKQDESGMPNNRFLAERTGGTYSTLKVQPAELEDSGVYFCASSQRGDYNEQFFGPGTRLTVL.

Written as DNA, the CDR3 is TGTGCCAGCAGCCCAGACGGACGGGCCACCCACCCCCAGTACTTC. As protein: CASSPDGRATHPQYF. This chain links TRBV7-9 with TRBJ2-5, with D hard to call. Germline lookup yields CDR1 SEHNR and CDR2 FQNEAQ (reference sequence). CDR3 length: 15 amino acids. V gave up 5 bases and J gave up 9 bases, with 22 bases separating them.

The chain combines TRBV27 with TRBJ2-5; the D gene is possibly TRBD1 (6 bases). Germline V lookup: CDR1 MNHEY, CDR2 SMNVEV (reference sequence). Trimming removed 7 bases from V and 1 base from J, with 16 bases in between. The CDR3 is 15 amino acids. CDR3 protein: CASKGEKGVQETQYF. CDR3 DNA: TGTGCCAGCAAGGGGGAGAAGGGGGTCCAAGAGACCCAGTACTTC.

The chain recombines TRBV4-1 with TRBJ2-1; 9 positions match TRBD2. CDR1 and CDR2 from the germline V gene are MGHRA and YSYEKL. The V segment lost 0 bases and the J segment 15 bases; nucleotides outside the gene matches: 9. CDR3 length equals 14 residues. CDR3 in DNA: TGCGCCAGCAGCCAAGATTTTTCTAGCGGGAACCCGTTCTTC. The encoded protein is CASSQDFSSGNPFF.

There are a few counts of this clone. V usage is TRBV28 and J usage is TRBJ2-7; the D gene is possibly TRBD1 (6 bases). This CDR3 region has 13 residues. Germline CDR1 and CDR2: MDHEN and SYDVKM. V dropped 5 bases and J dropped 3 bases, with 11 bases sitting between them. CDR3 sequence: CASSIGQHYEQYF. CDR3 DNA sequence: TGTGCCAGCAGTATAGGACAGCACTACGAGCAGTACTTC.

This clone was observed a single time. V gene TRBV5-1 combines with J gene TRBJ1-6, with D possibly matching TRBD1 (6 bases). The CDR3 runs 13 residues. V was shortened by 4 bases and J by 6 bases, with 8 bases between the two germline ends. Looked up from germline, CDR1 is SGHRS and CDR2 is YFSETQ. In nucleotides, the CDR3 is TGCGCCAGCAGCACGGACAGTAATTCACCCCTCCACTTT. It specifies CASSTDSNSPLHF.

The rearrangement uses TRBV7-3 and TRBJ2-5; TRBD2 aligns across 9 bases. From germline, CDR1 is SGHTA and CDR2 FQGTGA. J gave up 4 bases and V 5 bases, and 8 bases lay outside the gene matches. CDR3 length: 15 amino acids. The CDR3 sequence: CASSPDSGRRETQYF. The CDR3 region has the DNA TGTGCCAGCAGCCCGGACAGCGGGAGGCGAGAGACCCAGTACTTC. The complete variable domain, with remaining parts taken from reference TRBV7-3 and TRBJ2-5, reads GAGVSQTPSNKVTEKGKYVELRCDPISGHTALYWYRQSLGQGPEFLIYFQGTGAADDSGLPNDRFFAVRPEGSVSTLKIQRTERGDSAVYLCASSPDSGRRETQYFGPGTRLLVL.

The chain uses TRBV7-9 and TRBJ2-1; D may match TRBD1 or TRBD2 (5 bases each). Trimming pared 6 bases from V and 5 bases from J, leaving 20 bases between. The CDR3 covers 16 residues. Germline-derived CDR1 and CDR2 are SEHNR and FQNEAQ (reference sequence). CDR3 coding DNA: TGTGCCAGCAGTAAAATGGCGGGCAGGGTGAACAATGAGCAGTTCTTC. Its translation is CASSKMAGRVNNEQFF.

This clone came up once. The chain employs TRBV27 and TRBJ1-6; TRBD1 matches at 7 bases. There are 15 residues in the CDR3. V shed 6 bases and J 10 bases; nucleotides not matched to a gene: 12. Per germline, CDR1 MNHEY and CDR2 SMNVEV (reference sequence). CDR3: CASSSQDRVYSPLHF. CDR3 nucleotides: TGTGCCAGCAGCTCCCAAGACAGGGTATACTCACCCCTCCACTTT.